Below, one T cell receptor beta chain is given with its context. Its specificity is not known. This entry comes from a study of spatial heterogeneity in lung cancer. Study-wide points: Tumoral mutation counts were tracked by counts of expanded intratumoral alpha and beta TCRs. Ubiquitous and regional expanded TCR counts tracked ubiquitous and regional nonsynonymous mutations, respectively.

Every TCR cDNA molecule carried a tag that served as a unique molecular identifier. MiXCR was run by TCRdb on the 5' RACE reads, yielding one entry per CDR3 protein. Here the sample spans more than 2,500 distinct CDR3 sequences, roughly an eighth being singletons. Indicated time point: sample taken at primary tumor resection. There were roughly 78 donors, all of them untreated patients with early-stage non-small cell lung cancer. Whole RNA came from tumor, nontumor lung or frozen PBMC and was sequenced without being sorted. The sample was lung tumor tissue, taken at surgery. The receptor comes from a male donor with early-stage non-small cell lung cancer.

The CDR3 loop is CATRTPGGGEQYF. The CDR3 DNA reads TGTGCCACCAGGACCCCAGGGGGGGGGGAGCAGTACTTC. The rearrangement uses TRBV28 and TRBJ2-7; D assignment may be TRBD1 or TRBD2 (7 bases each). Trimming took off 10 bases at V and 7 bases at J, with 20 bases between the two ends. The V gene's germline CDR1 is MDHEN and CDR2 SYDVKM. This CDR3 is 13 amino acids long.